Listed below are T cell receptor beta chains from one sample, sequenced in a study of blood T cell repertoires in COVID-19. Some clones are missing from TCRdb's copy, which holds only in-frame ones; the method was immunoSEQ multiplex PCR. The sample contains some 430,000 clones, less than 95% of which appear only once. Sequencing was done on a sample of PBMCs or T cells enriched from blood (not recorded which). The receptors were sampled from a man aged 18-30 years who had recovered from COVID-19. Both conserved end residues are part of each CDR3. The D gene is left open where the match is weak. Clone size is shown for a subset of rows, as once, few, many or a class of expanded clone.

J: TRBJ2-5; D: TRBD2; size: -; V: TRBV7-3; DNA: TGTGCCAGCAGCTCCCCTCTAGCGGGAGGGGGAGAGACCCAGTACTTC; CDR3: CASSSPLAGGGETQYF
J: TRBJ1-1; D: TRBD1; size: -; V: TRBV2; DNA: TGTACCAGAAGGACAGGGGGGAACATGAACACTGAAGCTTTCTTT; CDR3: CTRRTGGNMNTEAFF
J: TRBJ1-4; D: -; size: -; V: TRBV9; DNA: TGTGCCAGCAGCCCTAACTCAGGTGTGAGTAATGAAAAACTGTTTTTT; CDR3: CASSPNSGVSNEKLFF
J: TRBJ1-4; D: TRBD1; size: -; V: TRBV2; DNA: TGTGCCAGCAGCCCCCCTGGGACAGGAAGTGAAAAACTGTTTTTT; CDR3: CASSPPGTGSEKLFF
J: TRBJ2-1; D: TRBD1; size: -; V: TRBV5-6; DNA: TGTGCCAGCAGCTTCCAGGACAGGTCATACAATGAGCAGTTCTTC; CDR3: CASSFQDRSYNEQFF
J: TRBJ2-7; D: -; size: -; V: TRBV6-5; DNA: TGTGCCAGCACTATGGGGGCCCCAGCCTACGAGCAGTACTTC; CDR3: CASTMGAPAYEQYF
J: TRBJ2-3; D: -; size: -; V: TRBV14; DNA: TGTGCCAGCAGCCAAGGCCTCTTTAGGGGATCCGGGACAACCGGCACAGATACGCAGTATTTT; CDR3: CASSQGLFRGSGTTGTDTQYF
J: TRBJ2-5; D: TRBD1; size: -; V: TRBV25-1; DNA: TGTGCCAGCAGTGACCCCCCCAGGGGGTATTGGGAGACCCAGTACTTC; CDR3: CASSDPPRGYWETQYF
J: TRBJ1-2; D: -; size: -; V: TRBV29-1; DNA: TGCAGCGTTGGGACAGAGCTTAACTATGGCTACACCTTC; CDR3: CSVGTELNYGYTF
J: TRBJ2-3; D: TRBD2; size: few; V: TRBV24-1; DNA: TGTGCCACCAGTGATTTTGCCGGAGGGACTAGCGGGAGGGGTACGCAGTATTTT; CDR3: CATSDFAGGTSGRGTQYF
J: TRBJ2-1; D: TRBD2; size: -; V: TRBV11-2; DNA: TGTGCCAGCAGCTACAAGCGGGGCGGGAGGGGTAGGAATGAGCAGTTCTTC; CDR3: CASSYKRGGRGRNEQFF
J: TRBJ2-1; D: -; size: -; V: TRBV29-1; DNA: TGCAGCGTTGTAACCTACTACAATGAGCAGTTCTTC; CDR3: CSVVTYYNEQFF
J: TRBJ2-5; D: TRBD2; size: -; V: TRBV28; DNA: TGTGCCAGCAGTTTAACGGCAACTAGCGGGAAGTACCAAGAGACCCAGTACTTC; CDR3: CASSLTATSGKYQETQYF
J: TRBJ2-1; D: TRBD1; size: once; V: TRBV28; DNA: TGTGCCAGCAGTGCCTGGGACAGCCCCTCCTACAATGAGCAGTTCTTC; CDR3: CASSAWDSPSYNEQFF
J: TRBJ1-3; D: TRBD1; size: -; V: TRBV19; DNA: TGTGCCAGTACCCTGAGGGGGCCGGACTCTGGAAACACCATATATTTT; CDR3: CASTLRGPDSGNTIYF
J: TRBJ1-1; D: -; size: -; V: TRBV7-8; DNA: TGTGCCAGCAGCTCACTTAGGACAGCTGAAGCTTTCTTT; CDR3: CASSSLRTAEAFF
J: TRBJ2-2; D: -; size: -; V: TRBV18; DNA: TGTGCCAGCTCACCGCACGTAGACAGCGCGAACACCGGGGAGCTGTTTTTT; CDR3: CASSPHVDSANTGELFF
J: TRBJ1-1; D: TRBD1; size: -; V: TRBV7-9; DNA: TGTGCCAGCAGCTTAGGGGACAGGGGGTTCGCTGAAGCTTTCTTT; CDR3: CASSLGDRGFAEAFF
J: TRBJ1-4; D: TRBD1; size: -; V: TRBV5-1; DNA: TGCGCCAGCAGCTGGGGACAGGGTGGTGAAAAACTGTTTTTT; CDR3: CASSWGQGGEKLFF
J: TRBJ1-5; D: -; size: -; V: TRBV28; DNA: TGTGCCAGCACCCTAAACGGACAGCCTAGCAATCAGCCCCAGCATTTT; CDR3: CASTLNGQPSNQPQHF
J: TRBJ2-3; D: -; size: -; V: TRBV29-1; DNA: TGCAGCGTCCTTCCTGACCGGGGAGATACGCAGTATTTT; CDR3: CSVLPDRGDTQYF
J: TRBJ1-2; D: -; size: -; V: TRBV13; DNA: TGTGCCAGCAGCTTAGGCGCAGGGAATGGCTACACCTTC; CDR3: CASSLGAGNGYTF
J: TRBJ1-1; D: -; size: -; V: TRBV10-3; DNA: TGTGCCGCACAGACAGGGAACACTGAAGCTTTCTTT; CDR3: CAAQTGNTEAFF
J: TRBJ1-2; D: TRBD1; size: -; V: TRBV11-2; DNA: TGTGCCAGCAGCTTAGCCAGTCACAGGGGAGGAGGCTACACCTTC; CDR3: CASSLASHRGGGYTF
J: TRBJ1-5; D: TRBD1; size: -; V: TRBV27; DNA: TGTGCCAGCAGGCCGGGACAGGGAGGGGGTCAGCCCCAGCATTTT; CDR3: CASRPGQGGGQPQHF
J: TRBJ2-3; D: -; size: -; V: TRBV28; DNA: TGTGCCAGCAGTTTCGGGTCGGGGGATAGCACAGATACGCAGTATTTT; CDR3: CASSFGSGDSTDTQYF
J: TRBJ1-4; D: TRBD1; size: -; V: TRBV5-5; DNA: TGTGCCAGCAGCTTTAATGGACAGGCTAATGAAAAACTGTTTTTT; CDR3: CASSFNGQANEKLFF
J: TRBJ2-3; D: TRBD2; size: -; V: TRBV18; DNA: TGTGCCAGCTCACTATATCCTACCGGGACTAGCGGGAGCGTTGGGAATTTT; CDR3: CASSLYPTGTSGSVGNF
J: TRBJ2-4; D: -; size: -; V: TRBV29-1; DNA: TGCAGCGTTGATGGAGGGGAAAACATTCAGTACTTC; CDR3: CSVDGGENIQYF
J: TRBJ1-2; D: -; size: once; V: TRBV12-3/TRBV12-4; DNA: TGTGCCAGCAGGGCGGGCTATGGCTACACCTTC; CDR3: CASRAGYGYTF
J: TRBJ1-1; D: -; size: -; V: TRBV19; DNA: TGTGCCAGTAATCGGGTGAGAAACACTGAAGCTTTCTTT; CDR3: CASNRVRNTEAFF
J: TRBJ2-2; D: TRBD1; size: -; V: TRBV5-6; DNA: TGTGCCAGCAGCTTAGGGACAGGGGGAATTCGGGAGCTGTTTTTT; CDR3: CASSLGTGGIRELFF